The clone carrying this T cell receptor (beta chain) was seen at least ten times. The sample belongs to a study of T cells in Graves' hyperthyroidism and ophthalmopathy. Per germline, CDR1 SGHTA and CDR2 FQGNSA. This CDR3 region has 14 residues. V lost 1 base, J lost 2 bases, and 6 bases lay in between. The CDR3 regions of TCR beta were amplified from RNA transcripts. TCR CDR3 underwent first-round RT-PCR with the HTBI primer set. TCRdb called the multiplex PCR reads again in MiXCR, with one record for every CDR3 protein. This table has a few hundred thousand distinct CDR3 sequences, more than 13% appearing once.

The specimen sequenced was blood. This clonotype originated in a woman in her twenties or thirties with Graves' hyperthyroidism. The V gene is TRBV7-2, the J gene TRBJ2-1; no clear D gene. Here the CDR3 reads CASSLGRAYNEQFF. The CDR3 coding sequence is TGTGCCAGCAGCTTAGGCAGAGCCTACAATGAGCAGTTCTTC.